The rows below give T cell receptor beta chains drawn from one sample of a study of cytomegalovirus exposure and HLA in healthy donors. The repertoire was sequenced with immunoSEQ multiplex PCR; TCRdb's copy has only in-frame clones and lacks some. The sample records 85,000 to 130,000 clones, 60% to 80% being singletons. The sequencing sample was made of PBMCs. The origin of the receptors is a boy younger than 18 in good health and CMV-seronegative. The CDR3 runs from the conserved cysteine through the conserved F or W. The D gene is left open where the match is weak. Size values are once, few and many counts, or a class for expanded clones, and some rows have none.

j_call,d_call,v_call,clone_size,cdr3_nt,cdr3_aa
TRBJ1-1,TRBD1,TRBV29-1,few,TGCAGCGCCACCGCGACAGGGGGAGAAACTGAAGCTTTCTTT,CSATATGGETEAFF
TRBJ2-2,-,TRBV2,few,TGTGCCAGCAGTGAGGGGGGGACATTTGCCGGGGAGCTGTTTTTT,CASSEGGTFAGELFF
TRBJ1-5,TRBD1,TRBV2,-,TGTGCCAGCAGTGAAGACCTGGACAGGCCTCAAGGGAATCAGCCCCAGCATTTT,CASSEDLDRPQGNQPQHF
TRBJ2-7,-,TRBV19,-,TGTGCCAGTAGTATGGCGGGGGCCGAGCAGTACTTC,CASSMAGAEQYF
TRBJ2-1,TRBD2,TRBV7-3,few,TGTGCCAGCAGCTTATTTCATGGCGGGGGGAATGAGCAGTTCTTC,CASSLFHGGGNEQFF
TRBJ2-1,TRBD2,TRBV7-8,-,TGTGCCAGCAGCTTAGGCGGGAGTTGGTACAATGAGCAGTTCTTC,CASSLGGSWYNEQFF
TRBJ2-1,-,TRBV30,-,TGTGCCTGGAGTACGAGCGTCTCCTACAATGAGCAGTTCTTC,CAWSTSVSYNEQFF
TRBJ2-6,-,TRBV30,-,TGTGCCTGGTCGTTTGAGGCCGTCCGGGGGGCCAACGTCCTGACTTTC,CAWSFEAVRGANVLTF
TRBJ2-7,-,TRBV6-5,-,TGTGCCAGCAGTTACTCGTCAGGGGAAGAGGACGAGCAGTACTTC,CASSYSSGEEDEQYF
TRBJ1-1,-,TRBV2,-,TGTGCCAGCAGTGAATCGGGGAACACTGAAGCTTTCTTT,CASSESGNTEAFF
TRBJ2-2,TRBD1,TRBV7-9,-,TGTGCCAGCAGCATCCGGGACAGCGACACCGGGGAGCTGTTTTTT,CASSIRDSDTGELFF
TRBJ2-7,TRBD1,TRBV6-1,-,TGTGCCAGCAGTGGTCACCGGGACAGGGGCGAGCAGTACTTC,CASSGHRDRGEQYF
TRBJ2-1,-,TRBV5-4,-,TGTGCCAGCAGCCAAGAGACTAGGGCGAATGAGCAGTTCTTC,CASSQETRANEQFF
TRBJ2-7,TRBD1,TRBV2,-,TGTGCCAGCAATGGACAGGGGCTTGTCTACGAGCAGTACTTC,CASNGQGLVYEQYF
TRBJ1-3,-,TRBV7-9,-,TGTGCCAGCAGCTTATCCACCCCGTCCTACTCTGGAAACACCATATATTTT,CASSLSTPSYSGNTIYF
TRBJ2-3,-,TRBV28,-,TGTGCCAGCAGCATTAGGAGGCGGGTCACAGATACGCAGTATTTT,CASSIRRRVTDTQYF
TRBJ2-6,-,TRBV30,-,TGTGCCTGGACCCGGGGCTCTGGGGCCAACGTCCTGACTTTC,CAWTRGSGANVLTF
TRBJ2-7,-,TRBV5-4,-,TGTGCCAGCAGCGCTCCCGCATCAGGGTCCTACGAGCAGTACTTC,CASSAPASGSYEQYF
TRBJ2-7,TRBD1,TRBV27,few,TGTGCCAGCAGTCCAGGGACAGGGCTGGGGGAGCAGTACTTC,CASSPGTGLGEQYF
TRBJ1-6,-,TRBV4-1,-,TGCGCCAGCAGCCCGCAACCCCTAAATTCACCCCTCCACTTT,CASSPQPLNSPLHF
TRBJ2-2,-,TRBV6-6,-,TGTGCCAGCAGAACGGGACTTTCGAGCGGGGAGCTGTTTTTT,CASRTGLSSGELFF
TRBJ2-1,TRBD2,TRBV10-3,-,TGTGCCGCAAGGGTAGCGGGAGGGTTGCAGTTCTTC,CAARVAGGLQFF
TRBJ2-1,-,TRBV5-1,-,TGCGCCAGCAGCTACTTGAGGAATGAGCAGTTCTTC,CASSYLRNEQFF
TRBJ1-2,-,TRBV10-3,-,TGTGCCATCAGTGACGAGCGGGGGTTCCACTATGGCTACACCTTC,CAISDERGFHYGYTF
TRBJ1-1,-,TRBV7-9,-,TGTGCCAGCAGCTTTACGGGGACTGAAGCTTTCTTT,CASSFTGTEAFF
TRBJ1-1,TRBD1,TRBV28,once,TGTGCCAGCAGTCCCCTAATCATAGGGGGCGCAAGGAACACTGAAGCTTTCTTT,CASSPLIIGGARNTEAFF
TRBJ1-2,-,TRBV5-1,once,TGCGCCAGCAGCTCCCCGGGGTTCAACTATGGCTACACCTTC,CASSSPGFNYGYTF
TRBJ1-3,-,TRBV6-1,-,TGTGCCAGCAGGGGTCCAACAGAAGGAAACACCATATATTTT,CASRGPTEGNTIYF